This T cell receptor beta chain was documented in a study of cytotoxic CD8 clonotypes in ibrutinib-treated CLL. Study overall: Sample averages reached 255,043 productive templates and 80,000 to 100,000 productive rearrangements. Study conclusions and caveats: T-cell clonality at baseline went above that of age-matched healthy donors and rose and fell with circulating CD8+ T-cell counts.

The protocol was immunoSEQ multiplex PCR, while the TCRdb copy is restricted to in-frame clones and leaves out a portion. Of 200,000 to 250,000 clones in the sample, 79% were seen once. Comment on this clone: What it binds is not known.

V lost 3 bases and J lost 2, with 8 bases in between. The CDR3 is 14 amino acids. Germline loops: CDR1 LNHDA, CDR2 SQIVND (reference sequence). The TCR comes from a human donor with chronic lymphocytic leukemia. The sample consisted of PBMCs, taken after 12 months of ibrutinib treatment. The chain is built from TRBV19 and TRBJ1-5; TRBD1 is a possible D gene (5 bases). CDR3 in DNA: TGTGCCAGTAGTATTGAAGGGGGCAATCAGCCCCAGCATTTT. Residues: CASSIEGGNQPQHF.